This T cell receptor (beta chain) was sequenced in a study of cytomegalovirus exposure and HLA in healthy donors. PCR primers comprised 60 Vbeta and 13 Jbeta primers. Generated by immunoSEQ multiplex PCR, the TCRdb table keeps only in-frame clones and is missing some. The sample has roughly 86,000 clones, more than 65% seen once; the top ten hold almost 8.5%. Germline V gene data show CDR1 as MNHEY and CDR2 as SVGAGI. The CDR3 totals 14 residues. Trimming took 2 bases from V and 2 from J, leaving 6 bases between them. The receptor was derived from a man aged 55-75 years in good health and CMV-seronegative. The sequencing input was PBMCs. The chain recombines TRBV6-5 with TRBJ2-2, with D unresolved. In DNA form, the CDR3 reads TGTGCCAGCAGTTACGCGGTCAACACCGGGGAGCTGTTTTTT. This translates into CASSYAVNTGELFF.